These T cell receptor beta chains were read from a single sample in a study of tumor-infiltrating lymphocytes in primary liver carcinoma. TCRdb called the multiplex PCR reads again in MiXCR, with one record for every CDR3 protein. Among roughly 20,000 distinct CDR3 sequences listed, 65% to 85% were seen once. Sequenced sample: liver tumor tissue from sampling region 1. Receptor source: a man aged 40-55 years with primary liver carcinoma and hepatitis B virus infection. Each CDR3 is given without its conserved first and last residue.

V,J,CDR3
TRBV11-2,TRBJ2-7,ASSFNSTYEHY
TRBV6-5,TRBJ2-1,ASSSYGTSSYIEQF
TRBV6-2/TRBV6-3,TRBJ2-7,TSSRQISGHYEQY
TRBV7-9,TRBJ1-2,VSSPEGRLSQYGYI
TRBV12-3/TRBV12-4,TRBJ1-5,VSSFGQGSNLPQH
TRBV6-5,TRBJ2-7,TISRTDAYDQY
TRBV11-2,TRBJ2-3,ASSLDPGFTDTQY
TRBV11-2,TRBJ2-1,ASSYTSAHLHNGQF
TRBV4-1,TRBJ1-2,ARSQGDRNYGCT
TRBV14,TRBJ2-3,ASSPVLGRTEQY
TRBV5-1,TRBJ2-3,TIRGAGPDRQY
TRBV10-1,TRBJ2-1,ASSESGTSGLKQF
TRBV29-1,TRBJ2-1,SVEDWRNEQF
TRBV27,TRBJ2-3,ASREAGGPMGTDTQY
TRBV11-2,TRBJ2-1,ASSSAAGGNEQF
TRBV29-1,.,SVGLGGGTQH
TRBV6-2/TRBV6-3,TRBJ2-1,ASSYGPYSREQL
TRBV11-2,TRBJ2-1,ASSLRLVVNYDEQF
TRBV5-6,TRBJ2-2,TSGLAPRVTGEPF
TRBV11-1,TRBJ2-2,ASSLVSTGELF
TRBV6-6,TRBJ2-7,GSSYLSRTGGEHN
TRBV6-1,TRBJ2-3,ASSLGLGQDTQY
TRBV4-2,TRBJ2-3,ASRQVALLAGATNTQY
TRBV11-2,TRBJ2-3,ASSLRGATGIDTQY
TRBV11-2,TRBJ2-1,ARSLDGRFGGTIYNEQF
TRBV11-2,TRBJ2-2,ASSLRTCEQGMRTGELS
TRBV11-2,TRBJ2-3,ASSLINTVTQF
TRBV6-5,TRBJ1-1,AGSYTDVAF
TRBV10-3,TRBJ2-7,AISERLADCRNEQY
TRBV18,TRBJ2-7,ANWLGQGPYEQY
TRBV4-1,TRBJ2-5,DSDQDKGTQY
TRBV11-2,TRBJ2-2,ASSLALGGTNTGELF
TRBV29-1,TRBJ1-2,SVWDPGQDYGYT
TRBV6-5,TRBJ2-2,ATKDIRNIGELF
TRBV11-2,TRBJ2-7,ASVFSATSLSYEQY
TRBV6-5,TRBJ1-4,ASSYERTGEKLF
TRBV28,TRBJ1-5,TSRKGEVSQPQH